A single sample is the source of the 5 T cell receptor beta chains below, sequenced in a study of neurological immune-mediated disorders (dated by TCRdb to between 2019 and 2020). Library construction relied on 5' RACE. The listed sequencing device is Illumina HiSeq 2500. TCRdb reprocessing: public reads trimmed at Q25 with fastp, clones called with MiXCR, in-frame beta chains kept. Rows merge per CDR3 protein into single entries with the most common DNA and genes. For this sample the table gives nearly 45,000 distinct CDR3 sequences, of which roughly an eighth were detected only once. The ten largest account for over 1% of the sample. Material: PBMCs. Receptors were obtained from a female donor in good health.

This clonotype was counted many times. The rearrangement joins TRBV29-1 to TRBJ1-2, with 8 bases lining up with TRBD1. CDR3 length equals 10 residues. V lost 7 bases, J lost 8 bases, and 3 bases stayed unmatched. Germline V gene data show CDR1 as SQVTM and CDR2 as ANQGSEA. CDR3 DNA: TGCAGCGCCGGGGACAGGGGCTACACCTTC. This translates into CSAGDRGYTF.

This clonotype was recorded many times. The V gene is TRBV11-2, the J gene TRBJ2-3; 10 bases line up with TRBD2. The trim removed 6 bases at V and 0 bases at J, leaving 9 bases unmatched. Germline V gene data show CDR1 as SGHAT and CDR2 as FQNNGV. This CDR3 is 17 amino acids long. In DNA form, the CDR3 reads TGTGCCAGCAGGACGGCTAGCGGGGGCCCTAGCACAGATACGCAGTATTTT. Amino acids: CASRTASGGPSTDTQYF.

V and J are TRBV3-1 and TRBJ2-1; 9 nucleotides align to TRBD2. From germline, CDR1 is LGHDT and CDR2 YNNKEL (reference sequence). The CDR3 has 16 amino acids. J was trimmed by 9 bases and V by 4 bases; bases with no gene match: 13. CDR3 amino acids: CASSLRVGGGAGEQFF. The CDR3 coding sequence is TGTGCCAGCAGCCTCCGGGTGGGCGGGGGGGCTGGTGAGCAGTTCTTC.

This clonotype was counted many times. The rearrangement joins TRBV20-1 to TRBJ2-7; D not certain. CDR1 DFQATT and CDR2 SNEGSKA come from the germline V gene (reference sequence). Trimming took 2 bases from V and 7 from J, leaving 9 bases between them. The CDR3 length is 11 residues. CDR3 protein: CSARLAQEQYF. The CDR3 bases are TGCAGTGCTAGATTGGCTCAGGAGCAGTACTTC.

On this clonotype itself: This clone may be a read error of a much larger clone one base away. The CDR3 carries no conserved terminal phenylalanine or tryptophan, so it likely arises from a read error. DNA of the CDR3: TGCAGCGCCGGACAGGACTCCTACGAGCAGTACTTA. Amino acids: CSAGQDSYEQYL. The chain employs TRBV29-1 and TRBJ2-7, with 7 bases lining up with TRBD1. The CDR3 runs to 12 residues. Germline-derived CDR1 and CDR2 are SQVTM and ANQGSEA. V lost 7 bases, J lost 0 bases, and 3 bases stayed unmatched.